These 5 T cell receptor beta chains were all obtained from the same sample, sequenced in a study of regulatory T cells in long-lasting Graves disease. TCR beta libraries were built with iRepertoire HTBI primers and Arm-PCR of CDR3 regions. A single record per CDR3 protein comes from TCRdb applying MiXCR to the multiplex PCR reads. The data contain fewer than 450,000 distinct CDR3 sequences, 20% to 25% of them singletons. Time point meaning: persistent/refractory GD, antithyroid drugs over 5 years with positive TRAb. Extracted PBMC RNA gave rise to the TCR library. The sequenced sample was peripheral blood mononuclear cells (PBMCs), obtained when the disease was refractory, from a patient treated with antithyroid drugs. The receptors here all came from a female donor with Graves disease.

The V and J genes are TRBV12-3 or TRBV12-4 and TRBJ1-3, with no clear D. The CDR3 spans 12 residues. V lost 6 bases, J lost 7 bases, and 10 bases lay in between. CDR3 sequence: CASSVTSNTIYF. The CDR3, as DNA: TGTGCCAGCAGCGTGACGAGTAACACCATATATTTT.

In this sample, this clonotype turned up a few times. J is TRBJ2-7 and V is TRBV29-1; weak D call: TRBD1 (5 bases). The V gene's germline CDR1 is SQVTM and CDR2 ANQGSEA. V lost 3 bases and J 5 bases, leaving 17 bases between the germline ends. The CDR3 consists of 14 residues. CDR3 bases: TGCAGCGTTGAGGTCTCAGGGTCGGTGCACGAGCAGTACTTC. Translating it yields CSVEVSGSVHEQYF.

This clonotype has ten or more counts. This chain joins TRBV18 and TRBJ2-5; unclear D gene. Germline values: CDR1 KGHSH, CDR2 LQKENI. CDR3 length equals 15 residues. Trimming shortened V by 2 bases and J by 4 bases, and 14 bases separated the two germline ends. CDR3 DNA: TGTGCCAGCTCACCATTCCGGGCCAGAGGAGAGACCCAGTACTTC. Its protein is CASSPFRARGETQYF.

This clonotype has at least ten counts. This chain uses TRBV6-2 or TRBV6-3 with TRBJ1-3; 9 nucleotides line up with TRBD1. CDR1 and CDR2 from the germline V gene are MNHEY and SVGEGT. CDR3 length: 19 amino acids. The V gene end was trimmed by 5 bases and the J gene end by 0 bases; junction bases not matched to a gene: 14. CDR3 coding DNA: TGTGCCAGCAGTCCAATTGGGACAGGGCAATTGAGCTCTGGAAACACCATATATTTT. Encoded protein: CASSPIGTGQLSSGNTIYF.

At least ten counts were recorded for this clonotype. The genes are TRBV6-1 and TRBJ2-2; TRBD1 might be the D (5 bases). Germline values: CDR1 MNHNS, CDR2 SASEGT. The V gene lost 9 bases and the J gene lost 1 base, with 12 bases spanning the gap. The CDR3 spans 14 residues. DNA for the CDR3: TGTGCCAGTAAACTTACAGGGAACACCGGGGAGCTGTTTTTT. This sequence encodes CASKLTGNTGELFF.